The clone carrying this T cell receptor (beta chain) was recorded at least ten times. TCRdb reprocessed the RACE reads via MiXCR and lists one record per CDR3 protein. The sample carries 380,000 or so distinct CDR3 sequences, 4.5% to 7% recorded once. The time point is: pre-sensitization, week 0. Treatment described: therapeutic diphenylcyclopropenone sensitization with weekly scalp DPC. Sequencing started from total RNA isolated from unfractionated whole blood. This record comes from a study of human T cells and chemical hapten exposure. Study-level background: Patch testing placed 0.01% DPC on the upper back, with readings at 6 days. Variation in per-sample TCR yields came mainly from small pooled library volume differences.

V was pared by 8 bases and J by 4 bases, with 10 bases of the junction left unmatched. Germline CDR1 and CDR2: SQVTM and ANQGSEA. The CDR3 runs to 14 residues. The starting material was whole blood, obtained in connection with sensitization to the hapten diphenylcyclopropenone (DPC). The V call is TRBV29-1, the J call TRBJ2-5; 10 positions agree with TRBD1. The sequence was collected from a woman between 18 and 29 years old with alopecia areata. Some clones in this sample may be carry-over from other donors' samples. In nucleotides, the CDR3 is TGCAGCCTGGTTGAGACAGGGGGCTCAGAGACCCAGTACTTC. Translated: CSLVETGGSETQYF.